This entry lists 28 T cell receptor beta chains sequenced from one sample in a study of shared clonotypes between healthy human individuals. The assay was immunoSEQ multiplex PCR, and TCRdb's table has in-frame clones only and misses some. Of roughly 500,000 clones detected, 70% to 80% appear once; the ten largest clones hold 13%. Sequencing was carried out using PBMCs. These receptors were collected from a woman between 40 and 50 years old in good health. Some clones in this sample may be carry-over from other donors' samples.

About this clone: Since a much larger clone is just one base distant, this may be a read error. The same CDR3 also results from other DNA sequences found in this sample. The genes are TRBV5-1 and TRBJ2-3; D unresolved. There are 17 residues in the CDR3. Per germline, CDR1 SGHRS and CDR2 YFSETQ. CDR3 residues: CASSLVFALTLTDTQYF. In DNA, the CDR3 is TGCGCCAGCAGCTTGGTTTTCGCACTCACCCTCACAGATACACAGTATTTT.

V is TRBV5-4 and J is TRBJ2-2, with a tentative D call TRBD2 (5 bases). The CDR3 is 15 amino acids. Trimming removed 4 bases at V and 6 bases at J, with 16 bases between. Germline loops: CDR1 SGHNT, CDR2 YYREEE (reference sequence). CDR3 in DNA: TGTGCCAGCAGCCGACCGGCGGGCAGCCCCGGGGAGCTGTTTTTT. Amino acids: CASSRPAGSPGELFF.

The chain couples TRBV13 to TRBJ2-7; either TRBD1 or TRBD2 may supply D (5 bases each). CDR1 is PRHDT and CDR2 is FYEKMQ in the germline V gene (reference sequence). V lost 0 bases to trimming and J lost 2 bases, with 11 bases between them. The CDR3 contains 15 residues. The DNA for the CDR3 is TGTGCCAGCAGCTTAGGGCAGGGAGCCACCTACGAGCAGTACTTC. It specifies CASSLGQGATYEQYF.

The V and J genes are TRBV18 and TRBJ1-1; unclear D gene. Trimming took off 2 bases at V and 2 bases at J, with 9 bases between the two ends. The CDR3 spans 14 residues. Germline CDR1 reads KGHSH; CDR2 reads LQKENI. For the CDR3, the DNA is TGTGCCAGCTCACCAGAGGTAAAAAACACTGAAGCTTTCTTT. Amino acids: CASSPEVKNTEAFF. The full variable domain, completed using reference TRBV18 and TRBJ1-1, is NAGVMQNPRHLVRRRGQEARLRCSPMKGHSHVYWYRQLPEEGLKFMVYLQKENIIDESGMPKERFSAEFPKEGPSILRIQQVVRGDSAAYFCASSPEVKNTEAFFGQGTRLTVV.

The chain uses TRBV7-3 and TRBJ2-1; TRBD2 matches at 7 bases. Trimming at V came to 5 bases and at J to 9 bases, leaving 13 bases not matched to a gene. Germline V gene sequence: CDR1 SGHTA, CDR2 FQGTGA. CDR3 length: 15 amino acids. CDR3: CASSPLAGLGGEQFF. Here the CDR3 DNA reads TGTGCCAGCAGCCCCTTAGCGGGCCTGGGGGGTGAGCAGTTCTTC.

This clone was detected a few times. This chain connects TRBV4-1 to TRBJ1-4; D is uncertain. This CDR3 has 18 amino acids. V was pared by 3 bases and J by 0 bases, with 17 bases between. Germline V lookup: CDR1 MGHRA, CDR2 YSYEKL. CDR3 protein: CASSQVNFLGPTNEKLFF. The CDR3, as DNA: TGCGCCAGCAGCCAGGTCAATTTTTTAGGGCCAACTAATGAAAAACTGTTTTTT.

The chain is built from TRBV18 and TRBJ2-5, with a tentative D call TRBD1 (6 bases). This CDR3 comprises 18 residues. The V gene lost 0 bases and the J gene lost 4 bases, with 21 bases spanning the gap. Germline V lookup: CDR1 KGHSH, CDR2 LQKENI. CDR3 coding DNA: TGTGCCAGCTCACCACCTGGCAGGGGACCCTTTTTAGGAGAGACCCAGTACTTC. Its protein is CASSPPGRGPFLGETQYF.

This clone appeared once. The chain employs TRBV6-1 and TRBJ1-2; tentative D call: TRBD1 (5 bases). V lost 1 base to trimming and J lost 4 bases, with 16 bases between them. Germline CDR1 is MNHNS and CDR2 is SASEGT. The CDR3 loop spans 16 amino acids. The CDR3 region has the DNA TGTGCCAGCAGTGAAGGACGTCACGAAGGGGTCTATGGCTACACCTTC. Its translation is CASSEGRHEGVYGYTF.

The count of this clone is one. The chain employs TRBV5-1 and TRBJ2-3; D remains ambiguous. V gave up 0 bases and J gave up 2 bases, with 7 bases separating them. This CDR3 region has 14 residues. Germline V gene data show CDR1 as SGHRS and CDR2 as YFSETQ. This chain's CDR3 is CASSLEAFTDTQYF. CDR3 coding DNA: TGCGCCAGCAGCTTGGAGGCTTTCACAGATACGCAGTATTTT.

In this sample, this clone turned up once. The V gene is TRBV25-1, the J gene TRBJ2-7; 8 bases agree with TRBD2. With V trimmed by 10 bases and J by 2 bases, 7 bases remained unmatched. Germline V lookup: CDR1 MGHDK, CDR2 SYGVNS. CDR3 length: 13 residues. CDR3 DNA: TGTGCCACCAGAGCGGGAGTTCCCTACGAGCAGTACTTC. Its protein product is CATRAGVPYEQYF.

In regard to this clone: The same CDR3 also results from other DNA sequences found in this sample. The chain couples TRBV5-6 to TRBJ2-5, with unresolved D. This CDR3 is 16 amino acids long. Germline V lookup: CDR1 SGHDT, CDR2 YYEEEE. V was cut by 2 bases and J by 7 bases, with 21 bases left in between. The CDR3 DNA sequence: TGTGCCAGCAGCTTCTCGGGCGGAACCGGTCGGTCGACCCAGTACTTC. It is translated as CASSFSGGTGRSTQYF.

This chain uses TRBV20-1 with TRBJ2-7; D is unresolved. CDR3 size: 11 residues. Germline CDR1 is DFQATT and CDR2 is SNEGSKA (reference sequence). Trimming took 5 bases from V and 3 from J, leaving 8 bases between them. The CDR3 is CSAVDDYEQYF. The CDR3 DNA reads TGCAGTGCTGTGGACGACTACGAGCAGTACTTC.

The CDR3 DNA reads as TGTGCCAGCAGTGATTTAATGGGGGGATGGCAGTTCTTC. It yields the protein CASSDLMGGWQFF. This chain joins TRBV2 and TRBJ2-1, with D tentatively TRBD2 (6 bases). V was clipped by 3 bases and J by 12 bases, with 15 bases between them. The CDR3 has 13 residues. Germline V lookup: CDR1 SNHLY, CDR2 FYNNEI.

This chain joins TRBV7-2 and TRBJ2-3; TRBD1 aligns across 9 bases. The CDR3 is 13 amino acids. V shed 10 bases, J shed 3 bases, and the junction held 5 bases outside the gene matches. Germline V gene lookup returns CDR1 SGHTA and CDR2 FQGNSA. The CDR3 sequence is CATTGGGTDTQYF. CDR3 in DNA: TGTGCCACCACAGGGGGCGGGACAGATACGCAGTATTTT.

V usage is TRBV27 and J usage is TRBJ2-7, with D tentatively TRBD1 (6 bases). Trimming took off 5 bases at V and 7 bases at J, with 33 bases between the two ends. This CDR3 has 19 residues. Germline loops: CDR1 MNHEY, CDR2 SMNVEV (reference sequence). CDR3 bases: TGTGCCAGCAGTCTTTTTTCTTTTCCCGCCGGGACAAAGGAAGGGGAGCAGTACTTC. It encodes CASSLFSFPAGTKEGEQYF.

This clone is a singleton in its sample. CDR3 in amino acids: CASSRGTGLATGAPGQFF. CDR3 in DNA: TGTGCCAGTTCAAGGGGGACAGGGCTCGCGACGGGAGCTCCCGGGCAGTTCTTC. The chain couples TRBV19 to TRBJ2-1; 9 nucleotides align to TRBD1. The CDR3 is 18 residues long. Germline-derived CDR1 and CDR2 are LNHDA and SQIVND (reference sequence). Trimming cost V 8 bases and J 12 bases; bases outside gene matches: 26.

The chain combines TRBV11-1 with TRBJ2-6; 7 bases are shared with TRBD1. Germline trimming cut 9 bases from V and 0 bases from J; bases unmatched to any gene: 8. Germline loops: CDR1 SGHAT, CDR2 FQDESV (reference sequence). The CDR3 covers 16 residues. In DNA, the CDR3 is TGTGCCAGTCAACCGGGACAGTTCTCTGGGGCCAACGTCCTGACTTTC. Encoded protein: CASQPGQFSGANVLTF.

The genes are TRBV30 and TRBJ1-3, with D hard to call. Per germline, CDR1 GTSNPN and CDR2 SVGIG (reference sequence). There are 13 residues in the CDR3. V was pared by 6 bases and J by 0 bases, with 9 bases between. DNA of the CDR3: TGTGCCTGTGCAAAAACCTCTGGAAACACCATATATTTT. Its protein is CACAKTSGNTIYF. Full variable domain (rest looked up from reference TRBV30 and TRBJ1-3): SQTIHQWPATLVQPVGSPLSLECTVEGTSNPNLYWYRQAAGRGLQLLFYSVGIGQISSEVPQNLSASRPQDRQFILSSKKLLLSDSGFYLCACAKTSGNTIYFGEGSWLTVV.

This sequence joins TRBV2 and TRBJ2-5; D not certain. The CDR3 sequence is 12 residues long. Germline-derived CDR1 and CDR2 are SNHLY and FYNNEI. V lost 3 bases and J lost 5, with 7 bases in between. CDR3 DNA sequence: TGTGCCAGCAGTGAGGCGAAGGAGACCCAGTACTTC. Its protein is CASSEAKETQYF. The entire variable domain, with the rest obtained from reference TRBV2 and TRBJ2-5, is as follows: EPEVTQTPSHQVTQMGQEVILRCVPISNHLYFYWYRQILGQKVEFLVSFYNNEISEKSEIFDDQFSVERPDGSNFTLKIRSTKLEDSAMYFCASSEAKETQYFGPGTRLLVL.

This chain uses TRBV2 with TRBJ2-3; 8 nucleotides match TRBD2. Per germline, CDR1 SNHLY and CDR2 FYNNEI. Trimming removed 5 bases from V and 3 bases from J; junction bases left unmatched: 1. The CDR3 has 13 residues. CDR3 DNA: TGTGCCAGCAGTCGCGGGGGGACAGATACGCAGTATTTT. Encoded protein: CASSRGGTDTQYF.

The chain carries TRBV5-5 and TRBJ2-7; TRBD2 aligns across 14 bases. The V and J ends lost 4 bases and 2 bases, in that order; junction bases with no gene match: 14. Germline V gene lookup returns CDR1 SGHKS and CDR2 YYEKEE (reference sequence). The CDR3 has 19 residues. The CDR3 protein is CASSHWGGLAGVRPYEQYF. CDR3 nucleotide sequence: TGTGCCAGCAGCCACTGGGGGGGACTAGCGGGAGTAAGGCCCTACGAGCAGTACTTC.

The chain carries TRBV29-1 and TRBJ1-2, with 11 bases that match TRBD1. The CDR3 runs 17 residues. V was clipped by 3 bases and J by 4 bases; unmatched bases: 13. CDR1 is SQVTM and CDR2 is ANQGSEA in the germline V gene. Here the CDR3 DNA reads TGCAGCGTTGAGGATGCGGGGCGGGACAGGGGGACCTATGGCTACACCTTC. Amino acids: CSVEDAGRDRGTYGYTF.

The rearrangement uses TRBV5-1 and TRBJ2-7; D uncertain. CDR1 is SGHRS, CDR2 YFSETQ, per germline. CDR3 size: 14 residues. V was trimmed by 5 bases and J by 2 bases, leaving 14 bases between them. This chain's CDR3 is CASRGSEVPYEQYF. The CDR3 DNA follows: TGCGCCAGCAGGGGAAGCGAAGTTCCCTACGAGCAGTACTTC. The complete variable domain, with remaining parts taken from reference TRBV5-1 and TRBJ2-7, reads KAGVTQTPRYLIKTRGQQVTLSCSPISGHRSVSWYQQTPGQGLQFLFEYFSETQRNKGNFPGRFSGRQFSNSRSEMNVSTLELGDSALYLCASRGSEVPYEQYFGPGTRLTVT.

The J gene is TRBJ2-1, the V gene TRBV5-1; TRBD1 aligns across 7 bases. Trimming at V came to 4 bases and at J to 6 bases, leaving 4 bases not matched to a gene. Germline CDR1 reads SGHRS; CDR2 reads YFSETQ. CDR3 length: 13 residues. Written as DNA, the CDR3 is TGCGCCAGCAGCCCCGGGACAGCCAATGAGCAGTTCTTC. It encodes CASSPGTANEQFF. The full variable domain, rest sourced from reference TRBV5-1 and TRBJ2-1, is KAGVTQTPRYLIKTRGQQVTLSCSPISGHRSVSWYQQTPGQGLQFLFEYFSETQRNKGNFPGRFSGRQFSNSRSEMNVSTLELGDSALYLCASSPGTANEQFFGPGTRLTVL.

This clone was detected once. This rearrangement joins TRBV10-3 to TRBJ1-2; D perhaps matches TRBD1 (5 bases). The CDR3 totals 14 residues. Germline-derived CDR1 and CDR2 are ENHRY and SYGVKD. Trimming removed 8 bases at V and 4 bases at J, with 17 bases between. Here the CDR3 DNA reads TGTGCCATCGGGGGGGTCGGAAACCTCTATGGCTACACCTTC. Translation gives CAIGGVGNLYGYTF.

Turning to this clone: The junction departs from the called germline gene at one end, perhaps through a read error. The chain recombines TRBV7-2 with TRBJ2-7; D is perhaps TRBD1 or TRBD2 (5 bases each). From germline, CDR1 is SGHTA and CDR2 FQGNSA. The CDR3 spans 12 residues. CDR3 in DNA: TGTGCCAGCAGCTTTACCCCCGGGGCCCCCCACTTC. Amino acids: CASSFTPGAPHF.

The gene calls are TRBV9 and TRBJ1-2; D is ambiguous. Germline V gene sequence: CDR1 SGDLS, CDR2 YYNGEE. Trimming removed 0 bases at V and 3 bases at J, with 9 bases between. CDR3 length: 14 amino acids. CDR3 sequence reads: CASSVGVDDYGYTF. The CDR3, as DNA: TGTGCCAGCAGCGTAGGTGTAGACGACTATGGCTACACCTTC.

The gene calls are TRBV29-1 and TRBJ2-7; D uncertain. Trimming took 4 bases from V and 0 from J, leaving 4 bases between them. The length of the CDR3 is 11 residues. Germline V gene lookup returns CDR1 SQVTM and CDR2 ANQGSEA. CDR3: CSVVYSYEQYF. CDR3 coding DNA: TGCAGCGTTGTTTACTCCTACGAGCAGTACTTC.